This TCR beta chain came from a study of blood T cell repertoires in COVID-19. Study context: COVID-19 samples collected from the United States, Italy and Spain covered acute and convalescent phases. T cells, B-cell-depleted T cells, or PBMCs supplied cDNA or gDNA.

CDR1 is SGHNT, CDR2 YYREEE, per germline (reference sequence). The CDR3 consists of 15 residues. Losses at the gene ends were 0 bases for V and 7 bases for J; bases not matched to a gene: 6. As processed by the authors: Scientists estimated how many nucleated cells there were by amplifying reference gene primers. Clones were read by immunoSEQ multiplex PCR, and TCRdb kept only the in-frame ones, dropping some. V and J calls plus clone size are reproduced from that table; the DNA served to infer D and trimming. This sample has fewer than 250,000 clones, with 85% found just once. The chain joins TRBV5-4 to TRBJ2-1; 8 bases agree with TRBD2. This sequence originates from a woman aged 60-70 years with active or convalescent COVID-19. Sequencing was done on a sample of peripheral blood. The CDR3 coding sequence is TGTGCCAGCAGCTTGGGCGGGAGGTCCAGGAATGAGCAGTTCTTC. This encodes CASSLGGRSRNEQFF.